Listed below are T cell receptor beta chains from one sample, sequenced in a study of OX40 agonist ivuxolimab in advanced cancers. Only in-frame clones appear in the TCRdb table, and some are missing; sequencing was by immunoSEQ multiplex PCR. Altogether approximately 75,000 clones are present, 90% being singletons, with the ten largest covering under 0.4%. The sample consisted of CD4+ or CD8+ T cells sorted from blood, taken in a trial of the OX40 agonist ivuxolimab. The receptors come from an adult with an advanced solid tumor such as melanoma, head and neck, liver or kidney cancer. CDR3s include the opening cysteine and the closing phenylalanine or tryptophan. The order of the fields is V gene, CDR3 protein.

V: TRBV2; CDR3: CASSEMGFDEKLFF
V: TRBV5-4; CDR3: CASSLGQVVDTEAFF
V: TRBV7-9; CDR3: CASSLAGAAYEQYF
V: TRBV6-5; CDR3: CASRGQQETQYF
V: TRBV5-1; CDR3: CASTASSWETQYF
V: TRBV21-1; CDR3: CASSKGPRGPAATQYF
V: TRBV20-1; CDR3: CSARRQGDAFF
V: TRBV12-2; CDR3: CASRLELARGVDTEAFF
V: TRBV14; CDR3: CASSQLAGGLQYF
V: TRBV10-3; CDR3: CAISNAGTKVEEPQHF
V: TRBV7-9; CDR3: CASSLAGRDEQFF
V: TRBV27; CDR3: CASSFTGTSASSTDTQYF
V: TRBV7-2; CDR3: CASSLVGGAYEQYF
V: TRBV10-3; CDR3: CAISPDREDTQYF
V: TRBV27; CDR3: CASSSGTSGGPSTDTQYF
V: TRBV5-1; CDR3: CASSLGLAGELFF
V: TRBV6-1; CDR3: CASSESKDRGGYTF
V: TRBV4-1; CDR3: CASSQRFQEGTNQPQHF
V: TRBV9; CDR3: CASSVLTSGETQYF
V: TRBV2; CDR3: CAWGATNEKLFF
V: TRBV30; CDR3: CAWKGTANRWNTEAFF
V: TRBV7-8; CDR3: CASSSPGARNEQFF
V: TRBV6-4; CDR3: CASSDTRQGAYNEQFF
V: TRBV5-6; CDR3: CASSPTTGGNTIYF
V: TRBV6-6; CDR3: CASSRDSPYEQYF
V: TRBV4-3; CDR3: CASSQVRDSYEQYF
V: TRBV29-1; CDR3: CSVRTGGEQYF
V: TRBV6-5; CDR3: CATRDTATNEKLFF
V: TRBV15; CDR3: CATSRGGTGGAGQPQHF
V: TRBV9; CDR3: CASSPAPQETQYF
V: TRBV7-2; CDR3: CASSPSHGEQYF
V: TRBV5-1; CDR3: CASSFISSGNTEAFF
V: TRBV5-8; CDR3: CASSLAPHGVGGNTEAFF
V: TRBV14; CDR3: CASSQISGMNTEAFF
V: TRBV19; CDR3: CASRVTSGRPSDTQYF
V: TRBV21-1; CDR3: CASSKAVVGGTEAFF
V: TRBV11-2; CDR3: CASSLVRASGELFF
V: TRBV5-5; CDR3: CASSLAGTENQPQHF
V: TRBV7-9; CDR3: CASSLMGAGYTF
V: TRBV6-6; CDR3: CASSYSIGGGYYEQYF
V: TRBV27; CDR3: CASSLPPGTGSYEQYF
V: TRBV19; CDR3: CASSVGASYNSPLHF
V: TRBV4-3; CDR3: CASSQVMGGTNQPQHF
V: TRBV5-1; CDR3: CASSLMLQGGEETQYF
V: TRBV5-1; CDR3: CASSSGTSGGAIDTQYF
V: TRBV11-3; CDR3: CASSFRTDTEAFF